This record concerns one T cell receptor (beta chain) sequence. Extracted from the samples, RNA was reverse transcribed into cDNA to serve as the sequencing template. Method: immunoSEQ multiplex PCR; TCRdb's copy keeps in-frame clones and lacks some. The data contain 120,000 or so clones, 58% of them seen just once; the ten biggest clones take up about 31%. Treatment of the sample: oral pan-JAK inhibitor, 5-10 mg twice daily. The record originates from a study of CD8+ T cells in alopecia areata. The germline CDR1 and CDR2 sequences are SEHNR and FQNEAQ (reference sequence). V shed 5 bases, J shed 4 bases, and the junction held 7 bases outside the gene matches. This CDR3 is built from 15 residues.

The V call is TRBV7-9, the J call TRBJ2-3, with TRBD1 matching over 9 bases. This material consisted of CD8+ T cells sorted from blood, taken at week 4, from a patient treated with tofacitinib. The clonotype comes from a human donor with alopecia areata. CDR3 region: CASSDYRGPPDTQYF. CDR3 DNA: TGTGCCAGCAGCGATTACAGGGGGCCCCCAGATACGCAGTATTTT.